This T cell receptor beta chain was obtained from a study of T-cell memory formation after mild COVID-19. TCRdb fed the 5' RACE reads into MiXCR, producing one record per CDR3 protein. Of fewer than 90,000 distinct CDR3 sequences listed, roughly 12% are singletons. Germline loops: CDR1 WSHSY, CDR2 SAAADI. This CDR3 is 15 amino acids long. V lost 2 bases, J lost 7 bases, and 7 bases stayed unmatched. Sequenced: PBMCs or a T cell subset sorted from them (not recorded which). The receptor comes from a man aged 18 to 29 who had mild COVID-19 (a few samples of this study predate the infection). Cell type and time point are not known. This chain links TRBV10-2 with TRBJ1-5; 8 bases match TRBD1. CDR3 in amino acids: CASSETWTGLQPQHF. DNA of the CDR3: TGCGCCAGCAGTGAGACCTGGACAGGGTTGCAGCCCCAGCATTTT.